Shown below are 28 T cell receptor beta chains from a single sample sequenced in a study of blood T cell repertoires in COVID-19. Profiled with immunoSEQ multiplex PCR; TCRdb holds only in-frame clones, not every one. The table has 280,000 or so clones, 70% to 90% seen once; the top ten hold around 2.1%. The sequencing sample was made of PBMCs or T cells enriched from blood (not recorded which). These TCRs come from a man younger than 40 who had recovered from COVID-19.

As DNA, the CDR3 is TGCGCCAGCAGCCAAGATAGTACAGGGAGCTCCTACAATGAGCAGTTCTTC. Translation: CASSQDSTGSSYNEQFF. V gene TRBV4-3 combines with J gene TRBJ2-1, with D possibly matching TRBD1 (6 bases). Germline-derived CDR1 and CDR2 are LGHNA and YSLEER. The CDR3 consists of 17 residues. V lost 0 bases, J lost 0 bases, and 12 bases lay in between.

The chain uses TRBV14 and TRBJ1-1; TRBD1 agrees at 10 bases. The CDR3 is 16 amino acids. V was pared by 0 bases and J by 4 bases, with 5 bases of the junction left unmatched. The germline V gene encodes CDR1 SGHDN and CDR2 FVKESK. This CDR3 is CASSQDLGTGVTEAFF. The CDR3 DNA sequence: TGTGCCAGCAGCCAAGATTTAGGGACAGGGGTCACTGAAGCTTTCTTT.

J is TRBJ1-5 and V is TRBV6-5; no definite D call. CDR3 length: 13 residues. With 3 bases removed from V and 3 bases from J, the gap between germline ends came to 6 bases. The V gene's germline CDR1 is MNHEY and CDR2 SVGAGI. CDR3 DNA sequence: TGTGCCAGCAGTTATCAGATCAATCAGCCCCAGCATTTT. Amino acid sequence: CASSYQINQPQHF.

This clone was recorded a few times. The genes are TRBV7-8 and TRBJ2-2, with a possible D match to TRBD2 (5 bases). V was shortened by 1 base and J by 6 bases, with 9 bases between the two germline ends. The CDR3 totals 14 residues. Germline CDR1 SGHVS, CDR2 FQNEAQ. The CDR3 DNA reads as TGTGCCAGCAGCTTAGGCCCCGGGGCCGGGGAGCTGTTTTTT. Translating gives CASSLGPGAGELFF.

V is TRBV7-3 and J is TRBJ2-1; 7 bases are shared with TRBD2. V shed 5 bases and J 6 bases; nucleotides not matched to a gene: 4. From germline, CDR1 is SGHTA and CDR2 FQGTGA. The CDR3 extends over 13 amino acids. CDR3 region: CASSTGGGNEQFF. DNA for the CDR3: TGTGCCAGCAGCACCGGCGGGGGCAATGAGCAGTTCTTC.

The rearrangement links TRBV5-1 to TRBJ2-5; 9 bases map to TRBD1. Germline V gene sequence: CDR1 SGHRS, CDR2 YFSETQ. The CDR3 runs to 15 residues. The V and J ends lost 4 bases and 8 bases, in that order; junction bases with no gene match: 12. CDR3 nucleotide sequence: TGCGCCAGCAGCCCCCAGGGGACAGGGAGAGTCACCCAGTACTTC. The encoded protein is CASSPQGTGRVTQYF.

The chain couples TRBV4-1 to TRBJ2-1; the D is unclear. The CDR3 consists of 13 residues. Germline V gene lookup returns CDR1 MGHRA and CDR2 YSYEKL. V lost 7 bases and J lost 0, with 7 bases in between. As DNA, the CDR3 is TGCGCCAGCACTCCGAGCTCCTACAATGAGCAGTTCTTC. Translated, it gives CASTPSSYNEQFF.

The rearrangement uses TRBV7-9 and TRBJ1-5, with a tentative D call TRBD1 (6 bases). Trimming shortened V by 1 base and J by 3 bases, and 10 bases separated the two germline ends. CDR3 length: 15 residues. Per the germline V gene, CDR1 is SEHNR and CDR2 is FQNEAQ (reference sequence). The CDR3 DNA sequence: TGTGCCAGCAGCTTAGATGGACAGTTCAATCAGCCCCAGCATTTT. It codes for CASSLDGQFNQPQHF.

This chain joins TRBV18 and TRBJ2-7, with 11 bases identical to TRBD1. The germline V gene has CDR1 KGHSH and CDR2 LQKENI. Trimming took 3 bases from V and 1 from J; bases not matched to a gene: 11. There are 18 residues in the CDR3. DNA for the CDR3: TGTGCCAGCTCACCGGACCTACCGGGACAGGGGGGATCCTACGAGCAGTACTTC. Amino acid sequence: CASSPDLPGQGGSYEQYF.

The CDR3: CASSSVDSALLEQYF. CDR3 coding DNA: TGTGCCAGCAGCTCAGTGGACAGCGCACTGCTGGAGCAGTACTTC. The chain has TRBV7-9 and TRBJ2-7, with D possibly being TRBD1 (6 bases). The CDR3 extends over 15 amino acids. Deletions cut 4 bases from V and 7 bases from J, with 20 bases between. The germline CDR1 and CDR2 sequences are SEHNR and FQNEAQ (reference sequence).

This chain joins TRBV12-3 or TRBV12-4 and TRBJ2-7; a weak D match, TRBD2 (7 bases). Trimming took off 6 bases at V and 5 bases at J, with 14 bases between the two ends. The CDR3 has 13 residues. CDR3 region: CASRRGATHEQYF. In DNA form, the CDR3 reads TGTGCCAGCAGACGGGGGGCTACCCACGAGCAGTACTTC.

The genes are TRBV27 and TRBJ2-7; D unresolved. The CDR3 sequence is 14 residues long. Trimming removed 3 bases from V and 1 base from J, with 10 bases in between. Germline CDR1 MNHEY, CDR2 SMNVEV (reference sequence). The CDR3 region has the DNA TGTGCCAGCAGTTTGACGCACAGATCCTACGAGCAGTACTTC. Encoded protein: CASSLTHRSYEQYF.

This chain uses TRBV2 with TRBJ1-2; 7 nucleotides match TRBD1. Germline loops: CDR1 SNHLY, CDR2 FYNNEI. There are 14 residues in the CDR3. Trimming removed 2 bases from V and 4 bases from J; junction bases left unmatched: 4. CDR3: CASSEWTGSYGYTF. The CDR3, as DNA: TGTGCCAGCAGTGAATGGACAGGAAGCTATGGCTACACCTTC.

The chain employs TRBV7-8 and TRBJ1-5; tentative D call: TRBD1 (5 bases). The V and J ends lost 0 bases and 7 bases respectively, with 13 bases between them. This CDR3 is built from 15 residues. Germline V CDR1 and CDR2: SGHVS, FQNEAQ. The CDR3 sequence is CASSLARGPQQPQHF. Written as DNA, the CDR3 is TGTGCCAGCAGCTTAGCGCGGGGCCCTCAACAGCCCCAGCATTTT.

The V gene is TRBV6-4, the J gene TRBJ2-2; D uncertain. The CDR3 runs to 15 residues. The V gene lost 3 bases and the J gene lost 2 bases, with 10 bases spanning the gap. Germline CDR1 reads MRHNA; CDR2 reads SNTAGT. CDR3 sequence reads: CASSEGRLNTGELFF. In DNA form, the CDR3 reads TGTGCCAGCAGTGAGGGTAGACTTAACACCGGGGAGCTGTTTTTT.

The chain couples TRBV18 to TRBJ2-7; D is possibly TRBD1 (6 bases). Germline-derived CDR1 and CDR2 are KGHSH and LQKENI. This CDR3 comprises 14 residues. Trimming took 10 bases from V and 5 from J, leaving 21 bases between them. CDR3 in DNA: TGTGCCACCGCCCGGACAGACGTTGTAGACGAGCAGTACTTC. Its translation: CATARTDVVDEQYF.

This chain joins TRBV15 and TRBJ1-4, with TRBD1 as a possible D gene (5 bases). With 1 base removed from V and 2 bases from J, the gap between germline ends came to 5 bases. Germline lookup yields CDR1 LNHNV and CDR2 YYDKDF (reference sequence). The CDR3 covers 14 residues. The CDR3 sequence: CATSRGGTNEKLFF. The CDR3 DNA is TGTGCCACCAGCAGAGGGGGCACTAATGAAAAACTGTTTTTT.

The rearrangement joins TRBV29-1 to TRBJ2-5; TRBD2 aligns across 7 bases. The length of the CDR3 is 15 residues. The V gene end was trimmed by 4 bases and the J gene end by 1 base; junction bases not matched to a gene: 9. The germline CDR1 and CDR2 sequences are SQVTM and ANQGSEA. The CDR3 region is CSVAGGPRGQETQYF. As DNA, the CDR3 is TGCAGCGTTGCGGGAGGACCCCGGGGCCAAGAGACCCAGTACTTC.

The chain joins TRBV28 to TRBJ1-4, with no clear D. Germline CDR1 MDHEN, CDR2 SYDVKM. Trimming left V 8 bases short and J 0 bases short, with 13 bases between. The CDR3 totals 15 residues. CDR3 DNA: TGTGCCAGCTCCCAGGTCGGCGCAACTAATGAAAAACTGTTTTTT. Translation: CASSQVGATNEKLFF.

Many counts were recorded for this clone. Other DNA sequences in this specimen translate into the identical CDR3. The V gene is TRBV6-5, the J gene TRBJ1-5; D possibly corresponds to TRBD1 (5 bases). V lost 2 bases and J lost 6, with 8 bases in between. Germline CDR1 and CDR2: MNHEY and SVGAGI. The CDR3 is 13 residues long. The CDR3: CASSYGGSQPQHF. The CDR3 DNA reads as TGTGCCAGCAGTTACGGGGGGAGTCAGCCCCAGCATTTT.

This clone was seen a single time. The V and J genes are TRBV18 and TRBJ1-2; D is perhaps TRBD1 (6 bases). This CDR3 is built from 16 residues. CDR1 and CDR2 from the germline V gene are KGHSH and LQKENI. V lost 6 bases and J 4 bases, leaving 21 bases between the germline ends. CDR3 bases: TGTGCCAGCTCCCAAACAGGGTTTGGCCTTCTCTATGGCTACACCTTC. Encoded protein: CASSQTGFGLLYGYTF.

The rearrangement joins TRBV5-1 to TRBJ1-1; 8 bases match TRBD1. Trimming at V came to 0 bases and at J to 7 bases, leaving 11 bases not matched to a gene. In germline, CDR1 is SGHRS, CDR2 YFSETQ. CDR3 length equals 16 residues. The CDR3 region has the DNA TGCGCCAGCAGCTTGGCCTCGGGCAGGGGGCTAATTGAAGCTTTCTTT. It encodes CASSLASGRGLIEAFF.

This rearrangement joins TRBV3-1 (or the pseudogene TRBV3-2) to TRBJ2-1; 11 nucleotides match TRBD2. The CDR3 has 17 residues. The germline V gene encodes CDR1 LGHDT and CDR2 YNNKEL (reference sequence). The junction had 7 bases not matched to a gene; V was cut back by 4 bases and J by 2 bases. The chain's CDR3 is CASSRDLAGGAYNEQFF. The CDR3 nucleotides are TGTGCCAGCAGCCGAGATTTAGCGGGGGGGGCCTACAATGAGCAGTTCTTC.

The chain combines TRBV2 with TRBJ1-6, with D maybe TRBD1 (6 bases). The ends were cut back, 0 bases at V and 5 bases at J, with 8 bases in the middle. Germline CDR1 is SNHLY and CDR2 is FYNNEI. The CDR3 has 15 amino acids. The CDR3 bases are TGTGCCAGCAGTGAAGCAGGGGGAAATAATTCACCCCTCCACTTT. Protein sequence: CASSEAGGNNSPLHF. Full variable domain (missing parts from reference TRBV2 and TRBJ1-6): EPEVTQTPSHQVTQMGQEVILRCVPISNHLYFYWYRQILGQKVEFLVSFYNNEISEKSEIFDDQFSVERPDGSNFTLKIRSTKLEDSAMYFCASSEAGGNNSPLHFGNGTRLTVT.

The V and J genes are TRBV6-5 and TRBJ2-2; TRBD1 is a possible D gene (5 bases). V lost 2 bases to trimming and J lost 11 bases, with 18 bases between them. The CDR3 spans 15 residues. Per germline, CDR1 MNHEY and CDR2 SVGAGI. CDR3 residues: CASSYQGYDRFELFF. In DNA, the CDR3 is TGTGCCAGCAGTTACCAGGGATATGACCGGTTTGAGCTGTTTTTT.

The rearrangement links TRBV27 to TRBJ2-2; D might be TRBD1 (5 bases). Per germline, CDR1 MNHEY and CDR2 SMNVEV (reference sequence). V lost 0 bases and J lost 1, with 12 bases in between. CDR3 length: 17 amino acids. For the CDR3, the DNA is TGTGCCAGCAGTTTATCATCCGCAGGGTGGAACACCGGGGAGCTGTTTTTT. Translated, it gives CASSLSSAGWNTGELFF.

The rearrangement joins TRBV6-5 to TRBJ1-1; D remains unclear. Germline values: CDR1 MNHEY, CDR2 SVGAGI. This CDR3 spans 13 amino acids. The V gene lost 2 bases and the J gene lost 3 bases, with 7 bases spanning the gap. The CDR3, as DNA: TGTGCCAGCAGTTACGACGGGTACACTGAAGCTTTCTTT. Translation: CASSYDGYTEAFF.

The genes are TRBV9 and TRBJ1-2; D gene uncertain. The CDR3 totals 13 residues. V lost 3 bases and J lost 8, with 14 bases in between. Germline CDR1 is SGDLS and CDR2 is YYNGEE. The CDR3: CASSDGGTKGYTF. The CDR3 DNA sequence: TGTGCCAGCAGCGACGGAGGAACCAAAGGCTACACCTTC.